The next 8 T cell receptor beta chains were all read from a single sample in a study of human T cells and chemical hapten exposure (dated by TCRdb to the early 2020s). Receptors were amplified or captured by RACE. Instrument used: NextSeq 500. TCRdb reprocessed the public reads (quality trimming at Q25 with fastp, clone calling with MiXCR) and kept in-frame beta chains. A single entry per CDR3 protein holds the most common genes and DNA from its merged rows. Across this sample there are 90,000 to 110,000 distinct CDR3 sequences, with roughly a tenth seen only once. Jointly, the top ten make up approximately 3% of the sample. In the paper's terms, the time point label means: patch test 2, 6 weeks after DPC sensitization. In the paper's terms, the treatment or condition label means: therapeutic diphenylcyclopropenone sensitization with weekly scalp DPC. The sample consisted of whole blood, taken in connection with sensitization to the hapten diphenylcyclopropenone (DPC). The receptors were gathered from a woman aged 35 to 49 with alopecia areata. Some clones in this sample may be carry-over from other donors' samples.

This clonotype turned up a few times. V is TRBV7-3 and J is TRBJ2-2; a possible D gene is TRBD2 (5 bases). The germline V and J ends were trimmed by 2 bases and 0 bases, with 10 bases remaining between them. CDR1 and CDR2 (germline): SGHTA, FQGTGA. The CDR3 is made up of 16 amino acids. CDR3 loop: CASSLRRTPNTGELFF. The CDR3 nucleotides are TGTGCCAGCAGCTTACGTAGGACTCCGAACACCGGGGAGCTGTTTTTT.

V is TRBV28 and J is TRBJ2-7; TRBD2 is a possible D gene (6 bases). V shed 2 bases and J shed 4 bases, with 12 bases lying between them. This CDR3 is built from 14 residues. Germline CDR1 MDHEN, CDR2 SYDVKM. The CDR3 region has the DNA TGTGCCAGCAGTTTACAGGGTCGGGGGTACGAGCAGTACTTC. Protein product: CASSLQGRGYEQYF.

This clonotype showed up many times. V and J are TRBV23-1 and TRBJ1-4; D gene ambiguous. TRBV23-1 is reported as an ORF; its role is uncertain. The length of the CDR3 is 15 residues. Trimming removed 8 bases from V and 4 bases from J, with 17 bases in between. In DNA, the CDR3 is TGCGCCAGCGGAGCCGGACCACCTCGTAATGAAAAACTGTTTTTT. Translation: CASGAGPPRNEKLFF.

V usage is TRBV5-1 and J usage is TRBJ2-3; D possibly corresponds to TRBD1 (6 bases). This CDR3 is 15 amino acids long. Germline assignment: CDR1 SGHRS and CDR2 YFSETQ. Trimming took 3 bases from V and 0 from J, leaving 11 bases between them. The CDR3 reads CASSSPGHSTDTQYF. The CDR3, as DNA: TGCGCCAGCAGCTCCCCGGGACACAGCACAGATACGCAGTATTTT.

This clonotype was seen ten or more times. The chain joins TRBV7-9 to TRBJ1-1; 12 bases align to TRBD1. Germline trimming cut 5 bases from V and 6 bases from J; bases unmatched to any gene: 7. The CDR3 has 15 residues. Germline CDR1 is SEHNR and CDR2 is FQNEAQ (reference sequence). The chain's CDR3 is CASSTGQGAKPEAFF. CDR3 coding DNA: TGTGCCAGCAGCACGGGACAGGGGGCGAAGCCTGAAGCTTTCTTT.

This clonotype has a count of ten or more. V is TRBV10-3 and J is TRBJ2-7; tentative D call: TRBD2 (5 bases). Trimming took 2 bases from V and 1 from J, leaving 6 bases between them. CDR1 ENHRY and CDR2 SYGVKD come from the germline V gene. The CDR3 is 13 amino acids. The CDR3 here is CAISETGSYEQYF. CDR3 nucleotide sequence: TGTGCCATCAGTGAGACGGGATCCTACGAGCAGTACTTC.

This clonotype was observed a handful of times. The chain combines TRBV6-5 with TRBJ2-7; 7 nucleotides match TRBD2. Germline lookup yields CDR1 MNHEY and CDR2 SVGAGI. Losses at the gene ends were 0 bases for V and 5 bases for J; bases not matched to a gene: 7. The CDR3 loop spans 15 amino acids. The CDR3 region is CASSYSWTGGNEQYF. CDR3 in DNA: TGTGCCAGCAGTTACTCCTGGACGGGAGGCAACGAGCAGTACTTC.

The sample holds a few counts of this clonotype. J is TRBJ2-3 and V is TRBV7-9; 8 bases are a match to TRBD2. CDR1 and CDR2 (germline): SEHNR, FQNEAQ (reference sequence). This CDR3 region has 17 residues. The V and J ends lost 4 bases and 3 bases, in that order; junction bases with no gene match: 12. CDR3 region: CASSSRGTGGRTDTQYF. In nucleotides, the CDR3 is TGTGCCAGCAGCTCCCGCGGAACGGGGGGGCGAACAGATACGCAGTATTTT.